This T cell receptor beta chain was documented in a study of CD8 T cells in ankylosing spondylitis. Using its own MiXCR run on the 5' RACE reads, TCRdb lists one record per CDR3 protein. The repertoire holds about 150,000 distinct CDR3 sequences, around 45% seen once, with roughly 15% in the top ten. This clonotype was counted only a few times. Antigen: not known. Study-wide points: One TCR beta motif, made up of under ten highly homologous variants, appeared characteristic of ankylosing spondylitis blood.

The V end was cut by 5 bases, the J end by 10 bases, with 10 bases between. The CDR3 sequence is 11 residues long. The sample taken for sequencing was synovial fluid, either unsorted or a sorted T cell fraction (not recorded which). The V and J genes are TRBV12-3 or TRBV12-4 and TRBJ2-3; D ambiguous. This receptor was identified in a male donor with ankylosing spondylitis. CDR3 bases: TGTGCCAGCAGTCGCCGGGCCCCGCAGTATTTT. Translation gives CASSRRAPQYF.